The 4 T cell receptor beta chains reported below all come from one sample, sequenced in a study of Graves' ophthalmopathy and Graves' hyperthyroidism (dated by TCRdb to the late 2010s). These reads were obtained on an Illumina HiSeq 2000. For repertoire sequencing, TCR beta CDR3 regions were amplified from RNA transcripts. The first round was an RT-PCR using HTBI primers with the Qiagen OneStep RT-PCR kit, and this first round was followed by a second-round multiplex PCR, then size selection and purification. TCRdb applied fastp at Q25 and MiXCR to the public reads, then kept only in-frame beta chains. Rows are combined by CDR3 protein, so each entry shows the most common genes and DNA. The table for this sample lists fewer than 600,000 distinct CDR3 sequences; approximately 14% of them were counted only once. Approximately 9.8% of the sample lies in the top ten. Sequencing input: blood. These receptors were taken from a woman aged 25 to 39 with Graves' ophthalmopathy. Donor details come from another sample of the same person, matched by shared clones.

This clonotype has just a few counts. The rearrangement joins TRBV15 to TRBJ2-7; D is perhaps TRBD1 (6 bases). With 0 bases removed from V and 4 bases from J, the gap between germline ends came to 13 bases. The germline V gene has CDR1 LNHNV and CDR2 YYDKDF (reference sequence). CDR3 length: 15 residues. The CDR3 protein is CATSRDETGGYEQYF. The CDR3 DNA sequence: TGTGCCACCAGCAGAGATGAGACAGGCGGGTACGAGCAGTACTTC.

This clonotype was observed at least ten times. The gene calls are TRBV12-3 or TRBV12-4 and TRBJ2-2, with D unresolved. The CDR3 is made up of 13 amino acids. With 4 bases removed from V and 6 bases from J, the gap between germline ends came to 9 bases. CDR3 coding DNA: TGTGCCAGCAGTTCCCCCGGGTCCGGGGAGCTGTTTTTT. Amino acid sequence: CASSSPGSGELFF.

This clonotype was seen ten or more times. The gene calls are TRBV2 and TRBJ1-1; tentative D call: TRBD1 (5 bases). CDR1 and CDR2 from the germline V gene are SNHLY and FYNNEI. The CDR3 runs to 15 residues. The V and J ends lost 1 base and 3 bases respectively, with 12 bases between them. The CDR3 coding sequence is TGTGCCAGCAGTGAAGTGGCGAGAGGGGACACTGAAGCTTTCTTT. Its translation: CASSEVARGDTEAFF.

This clonotype was detected ten times or more. This rearrangement joins TRBV6-5 to TRBJ1-1, with 7 bases aligning to TRBD1. Trimming took 4 bases from V and 1 from J; bases not matched to a gene: 12. The CDR3 loop spans 17 amino acids. Germline lookup yields CDR1 MNHEY and CDR2 SVGAGI. This CDR3 is CASSSPWTGRSNTEAFF. The CDR3 coding sequence is TGTGCCAGCAGTTCCCCCTGGACAGGTAGATCGAACACTGAAGCTTTCTTT.